The entry below gives a single T cell receptor beta chain sequence along with its context. No antigen is known for it. The germline CDR1 and CDR2 sequences are SGHNT and YYREEE (reference sequence). The CDR3 has 15 amino acids. Trimming stripped 4 bases from V and 2 bases from J, with 15 bases between. Everyone who donated was a Caucasian adult who lived in Nashville, Tennessee. Using 200 ng DNA, roughly 33,000 T cell genomes, the sorted-subset replicate PCRs were run. TCRdb keeps only in-frame clones here, not all; method: immunoSEQ multiplex PCR. Among around 2.1 million clones listed, approximately 96% were seen once. This entry comes from a study of shared clonotypes between healthy human individuals. General study findings and limits: The naive CD4 repertoires of several donors were compared, and around 5% of clonotypes were shared. The small donor group covered limited genetic and exposure diversity.

The clonotype comes from a man aged 18 to 30 in good health. This chain uses TRBV5-4 with TRBJ2-5; tentatively, D is TRBD2 (5 bases). The sequencing sample was made of naive CD4+ T cells sorted from blood. Noted subset: CD45RA+ positively selected. CDR3 sequence reads: CASSLVGGPQETQYF. The DNA for the CDR3 is TGTGCCAGCAGCCTCGTTGGCGGGCCACAAGAGACCCAGTACTTC. Full variable domain (rest looked up from reference TRBV5-4 and TRBJ2-5): ETGVTQSPTHLIKTRGQQVTLRCSSQSGHNTVSWYQQALGQGPQFIFQYYREEENGRGNFPPRFSGLQFPNYSSELNVNALELDDSALYLCASSLVGGPQETQYFGPGTRLLVL.